The 21 T cell receptor beta chains reported below all come from one sample, sequenced in a study of regulatory T cells in long-lasting Graves disease. CDR3-region Arm-PCR and iRepertoire HTBI primers produced the TCR beta libraries. MiXCR, applied by TCRdb to the multiplex PCR reads, yields one record per CDR3 protein. The sample contains 400,000 to 500,000 distinct CDR3 sequences, around 17% of which appear only once. Described time point: newly diagnosed GD, antithyroid drugs for less than 3 months. Extracted RNA from PBMCs served as the source of the TCR library. These data were likewise used in another study, on T cells in Graves' hyperthyroidism and ophthalmopathy.

This sample comprised peripheral blood mononuclear cells (PBMCs), obtained at new diagnosis, from a patient treated with antithyroid drugs. These TCRs come from a woman aged 18-29 years with Graves disease.

The genes are TRBV6-2 or TRBV6-3 and TRBJ1-1; no firm D call. Germline CDR1 MNHEY, CDR2 SVGEGT. Trimming removed 2 bases from V and 10 bases from J, with 17 bases in between. CDR3 length: 14 amino acids. CDR3 nucleotides: TGTGCCAGCAGTTACAGGAGGGAGCGATCGGTAGCTTTCTTT. Translating gives CASSYRRERSVAFF.

This clonotype was found a few times. The V gene is TRBV6-5, the J gene TRBJ2-7, with 15 bases matching TRBD2. This CDR3 spans 17 amino acids. Germline V CDR1 and CDR2: MNHEY, SVGAGI. Trimming removed 6 bases from V and 0 bases from J; junction bases left unmatched: 6. CDR3 loop: CASSYGLAGGSSYEQYF. The CDR3 DNA reads as TGTGCCAGCAGCTACGGACTAGCGGGAGGGAGCTCCTACGAGCAGTACTTC.

In its sample, this clonotype was seen many times. This rearrangement joins TRBV28 to TRBJ1-5, with no clear D. V lost 6 bases and J lost 3, with 3 bases in between. This CDR3 region has 11 residues. Germline V gives CDR1 MDHEN, CDR2 SYDVKM. The CDR3 sequence: CASSYNQPQHF. The CDR3 nucleotides are TGTGCCAGCAGCTACAATCAGCCCCAGCATTTT.

This clonotype was detected ten times or more. The V gene is TRBV13, the J gene TRBJ2-7; possibly TRBD2 for D (5 bases). Germline V gene data show CDR1 as PRHDT and CDR2 as FYEKMQ (reference sequence). There are 13 residues in the CDR3. V shed 4 bases and J shed 5 bases, with 12 bases lying between them. The CDR3 loop reads CASSSGSLDEQYF. CDR3 DNA: TGTGCCAGCAGCTCGGGGAGTCTGGACGAGCAGTACTTC.

The chain links TRBV19 to TRBJ2-3; no reliable D call. CDR1 LNHDA and CDR2 SQIVND come from the germline V gene (reference sequence). Trimming took 1 base from V and 5 from J, leaving 1 base between them. This CDR3 has 11 residues. The CDR3 nucleotides read TGTGCCAGTAGTATAGGAGATACGCAGTATTTT. It encodes CASSIGDTQYF.

In this sample, this clonotype turned up many times. The CDR3 region has the DNA TGTGCCAGCACCGAAGGGACTCTGTTCAATCAGCCCCAGCATTTT. Amino acids: CASTEGTLFNQPQHF. The J gene is TRBJ1-5, the V gene TRBV28; perhaps TRBD1 as D (5 bases). The CDR3 is 15 amino acids. The V and J ends lost 7 bases and 3 bases respectively, with 16 bases between them. The germline V gene encodes CDR1 MDHEN and CDR2 SYDVKM.

This clonotype was counted ten times or more. This chain joins TRBV28 and TRBJ2-6; D not certain. Per germline, CDR1 MDHEN and CDR2 SYDVKM. V shed 3 bases and J shed 1 base, with 7 bases lying between them. The CDR3 is 15 residues long. The CDR3 is CASSFLGSGANVLTF. Written as DNA, the CDR3 is TGTGCCAGCAGTTTTTTGGGGTCTGGGGCCAACGTCCTGACTTTC. The entire variable domain, with the rest obtained from reference TRBV28 and TRBJ2-6, is as follows: DVKVTQSSRYLVKRTGEKVFLECVQDMDHENMFWYRQDPGLGLRLIYFSYDVKMKEKGDIPEGYSVSREKKERFSLILESASTNQTSMYLCASSFLGSGANVLTFGAGSRLTVL.

This clonotype has just a few counts. The CDR3: CASRPEGSLGSLTDTQYF. In DNA, the CDR3 is TGTGCCAGCAGACCCGAAGGGTCCTTGGGCTCACTGACAGATACGCAGTATTTT. The J gene is TRBJ2-3, the V gene TRBV12-3 or TRBV12-4; D not certain. V was clipped by 6 bases and J by 3 bases, with 25 bases between them. There are 18 residues in the CDR3.

There are many counts of this clonotype. The CDR3 here is CATSRESTSVLDEQFF. Here the CDR3 DNA reads TGTGCCACCAGCAGAGAATCAACATCTGTTCTCGATGAGCAGTTCTTC. V and J are TRBV15 and TRBJ2-1; D is uncertain. Germline loops: CDR1 LNHNV, CDR2 YYDKDF (reference sequence). This CDR3 contains 16 residues. V was clipped by 0 bases and J by 8 bases, with 17 bases between them.

In its sample, this clonotype was seen once. A much larger clone lies a single base off, so this may be a read error. The chain is built from TRBV12-3 or TRBV12-4 and TRBJ2-1; 8 nucleotides match TRBD2. The V and J ends lost 5 bases and 5 bases, in that order; junction bases with no gene match: 8. The CDR3 runs 15 residues. DNA of the CDR3: TGTGCCAGCAGTCTTAGCGGGGTCCCCCACAATGAGCAGTTCTTC. This sequence encodes CASSLSGVPHNEQFF.

J is TRBJ1-1 and V is TRBV18; TRBD1 aligns across 7 bases. The germline V gene encodes CDR1 KGHSH and CDR2 LQKENI. This CDR3 has 13 amino acids. The junction had 7 bases not matched to a gene; V was cut back by 2 bases and J by 10 bases. CDR3 sequence: CASSPKQGSSAFF. In DNA, the CDR3 is TGTGCCAGCTCACCAAAACAGGGGTCTTCAGCTTTCTTT.

The CDR3 nucleotides are TGTGCCTGGCGACTAGCGGGAGCTGGAGAGACCCAGTACTTC. Protein product: CAWRLAGAGETQYF. V and J are TRBV30 and TRBJ2-5, with 12 positions matching TRBD2. CDR3 length equals 14 residues. V lost 5 bases to trimming and J lost 4 bases; unmatched junction nucleotides: 5. Germline lookup yields CDR1 GTSNPN and CDR2 SVGIG (reference sequence). The whole variable domain, filled in from reference TRBV30 and TRBJ2-5, reads SQTIHQWPATLVQPVGSPLSLECTVEGTSNPNLYWYRQAAGRGLQLLFYSVGIGQISSEVPQNLSASRPQDRQFILSSKKLLLSDSGFYLCAWRLAGAGETQYFGPGTRLLVL.

The genes are TRBV6-1 and TRBJ2-2; 9 positions agree with TRBD2. Per germline, CDR1 MNHNS and CDR2 SASEGT. After removal of 6 bases from V and 5 bases from J, the junction contained 7 bases not matched to a gene. This CDR3 comprises 15 residues. CDR3 DNA sequence: TGTGCCAGCAGGATTAGCGGGAGTTTTACCGGGGAGCTGTTTTTT. It yields the protein CASRISGSFTGELFF.

This clonotype is a singleton in its sample. A much larger clone lies one base from this, so it may be a read error. Here the CDR3 omits its conserved ending phenylalanine or tryptophan, so a read error is the likely source. The chain employs TRBV6-1 and TRBJ2-7; tentative D call: TRBD1 (6 bases). Trimming cost V 8 bases and J 5 bases, with 16 bases left between them. The CDR3 contains 13 residues. CDR1 and CDR2 from the germline V gene are MNHNS and SASEGT. CDR3 residues: CASVGRGTNEQYL. Written as DNA, the CDR3 is TGTGCCAGCGTGGGCAGGGGAACCAACGAGCAGTACCTC.

The CDR3 sequence is CASTTGVPGELFF. The CDR3 DNA reads as TGTGCCAGCACAACGGGAGTCCCCGGGGAGCTGTTTTTT. The chain has TRBV6-2 or TRBV6-3 and TRBJ2-2; D might be TRBD2 (6 bases). Germline V gene lookup returns CDR1 MNHEY and CDR2 SVGEGT. Deletions cut 7 bases from V and 6 bases from J, with 12 bases between. This CDR3 comprises 13 residues.

This clonotype was recorded at least ten times. This sequence joins TRBV18 and TRBJ2-7, with D maybe TRBD2 (6 bases). The germline gives CDR1 KGHSH, CDR2 LQKENI. The ends were cut back, 3 bases at V and 4 bases at J, with 13 bases in the middle. The CDR3 has 14 residues. CDR3 sequence reads: CASSPVTSVYEQYF. CDR3 nucleotide sequence: TGTGCCAGCTCACCGGTGACTAGTGTTTACGAGCAGTACTTC.

V gene TRBV27 combines with J gene TRBJ1-2, with D maybe TRBD1 (6 bases). Trimming stripped 2 bases from V and 5 bases from J, with 12 bases between. The germline gives CDR1 MNHEY, CDR2 SMNVEV (reference sequence). This CDR3 is built from 14 residues. Here the CDR3 reads CASSLLQGGYGYTF. The CDR3 region has the DNA TGTGCCAGCAGTTTACTCCAAGGGGGGTATGGCTACACCTTC.

The chain has TRBV9 and TRBJ2-1; 7 nucleotides match TRBD1. This CDR3 contains 15 residues. Germline CDR1 is SGDLS and CDR2 is YYNGEE. Trimming removed 0 bases from V and 3 bases from J; junction bases left unmatched: 3. The CDR3 protein is CASSVGGQNYNEQFF. The DNA for the CDR3 is TGTGCCAGCAGCGTAGGGGGACAGAACTACAATGAGCAGTTCTTC.

The gene calls are TRBV4-3 and TRBJ2-7; 9 positions agree with TRBD2. This CDR3 comprises 15 residues. Trimming took 4 bases from V and 4 from J; bases not matched to a gene: 8. CDR1 is LGHNA and CDR2 is YSLEER in the germline V gene. CDR3 in DNA: TGCGCCAGCAGCCGAGAGCCGGGACTAGCTTACGAGCAGTACTTC. It codes for CASSREPGLAYEQYF.

In its sample, this clonotype was seen a few times. The chain employs TRBV7-9 and TRBJ2-6; 10 bases are a match to TRBD1. V was pared by 3 bases and J by 0 bases, with 2 bases of the junction left unmatched. Per germline, CDR1 SEHNR and CDR2 FQNEAQ (reference sequence). CDR3 length: 17 amino acids. The CDR3 coding sequence is TGTGCCAGCAGCTTGGGGGACAGGGGCTCTGGGGCCAACGTCCTGACTTTC. Translating gives CASSLGDRGSGANVLTF.

This clonotype was picked up a small number of times. The V call is TRBV29-1, the J call TRBJ2-7; TRBD1 is a possible D gene (5 bases). Trimming took off 1 base at V and 4 bases at J, with 8 bases between the two ends. This CDR3 is 12 amino acids long. The V gene's germline CDR1 is SQVTM and CDR2 ANQGSEA. CDR3 nucleotides: TGCAGCGTTGAAGTAGCAGGGTACGAGCAGTACTTC. Encoded protein: CSVEVAGYEQYF.